One and the same sample provided the 14 T cell receptor beta chains below, sequenced in a study of T cells in Graves' hyperthyroidism and ophthalmopathy (dated by TCRdb to about 2019). Library construction relied on multiplex PCR. The sample was run on an Illumina HiSeq 2000. The TCR beta CDR3 regions were amplified from RNA transcripts. The TCR CDR3 was subjected to a first round of RT-PCR using the HTBI primer set and the Qiagen OneStep RT-PCR kit. Starting from the raw public reads, TCRdb applied fastp trimming at Q25, assembled clones with MiXCR and retained in-frame beta chains. Duplicate CDR3 protein sequences are folded into a single record with the most common DNA and genes. For this sample there are about 590,000 distinct CDR3 sequences; more than 15% appear just once. The ten largest clones add up to under 8% of the sample. The sample comprised blood. These receptors were taken from a woman in her twenties or thirties with Graves' hyperthyroidism.

This clonotype was counted ten times or more. The chain uses TRBV11-2 and TRBJ1-4; D might be TRBD1 (5 bases). This CDR3 comprises 15 residues. Germline loops: CDR1 SGHAT, CDR2 FQNNGV. With 1 base removed from V and 4 bases from J, the gap between germline ends came to 10 bases. The CDR3 sequence: CASSLGRVLNEKLFF. In nucleotides, the CDR3 is TGTGCCAGCAGCTTAGGCAGGGTCCTTAATGAAAAACTGTTTTTT.

This clonotype showed up just a few times. This may be a read error, as it is one base from a much larger clone. The chain employs TRBV12-3 or TRBV12-4 and TRBJ2-7; D is possibly TRBD1 or TRBD2 (6 bases each). This CDR3 spans 14 amino acids. V lost 6 bases and J lost 7, with 19 bases in between. The CDR3 nucleotides read TGTGCCAGCAGGAGTGAAGTGGGGGCGGGGGAGCAGTACTTC. Its protein is CASRSEVGAGEQYF.

This clonotype was detected ten times or more. The V call is TRBV6-5, the J call TRBJ2-7; TRBD2 agrees at 11 bases. The CDR3 is 18 amino acids. With V trimmed by 0 bases and J by 0 bases, 7 bases remained unmatched. Germline values: CDR1 MNHEY, CDR2 SVGAGI. CDR3 loop: CASSYSQRLAGSSYEQYF. DNA of the CDR3: TGTGCCAGCAGTTACTCCCAAAGACTAGCGGGAAGCTCCTACGAGCAGTACTTC.

CDR3 sequence reads: CASSKGLVAYEQYF. The CDR3, as DNA: TGTGCCAGTAGTAAGGGACTAGTTGCCTACGAGCAGTACTTC. The chain recombines TRBV19 with TRBJ2-7, with 8 bases lining up with TRBD2. Germline lookup yields CDR1 LNHDA and CDR2 SQIVND (reference sequence). V gave up 4 bases and J gave up 2 bases; unmatched junction bases: 4. There are 14 residues in the CDR3.

This clonotype was counted between two and nine times. The J gene is TRBJ1-1, the V gene TRBV6-1; 9 bases map to TRBD1. Per germline, CDR1 MNHNS and CDR2 SASEGT. V was pared by 4 bases and J by 3 bases, with 9 bases of the junction left unmatched. The CDR3 runs 16 residues. The CDR3 region has the DNA TGTGCCAGCAGTGGCTCCGGGACAGGGTATTACACTGAAGCTTTCTTT. This translates into CASSGSGTGYYTEAFF.

This clonotype was detected ten times or more. J is TRBJ1-4 and V is TRBV20-1; weak D call: TRBD1 (5 bases). This CDR3 has 14 amino acids. Germline loops: CDR1 DFQATT, CDR2 SNEGSKA (reference sequence). Trimming stripped 3 bases from V and 8 bases from J, with 16 bases between. In DNA, the CDR3 is TGCAGTGCTAGCCCGAGGAGGGGAGGAGAAAAACTGTTTTTT. Protein sequence: CSASPRRGGEKLFF.

V is TRBV14 and J is TRBJ2-3, with 10 bases identical to TRBD2. After removal of 2 bases from V and 4 bases from J, the junction contained 6 bases not matched to a gene. Per germline, CDR1 SGHDN and CDR2 FVKESK. The CDR3 consists of 16 residues. The CDR3 spells CASSQSAGGLADTQYF. CDR3 DNA: TGTGCCAGCAGCCAATCAGCGGGAGGGCTAGCAGATACGCAGTATTTT.

The chain is built from TRBV2 and TRBJ2-1; TRBD2 matches at 13 bases. The germline V gene has CDR1 SNHLY and CDR2 FYNNEI. CDR3 size: 14 residues. V lost 6 bases, J lost 8 bases, and 4 bases stayed unmatched. This chain's CDR3 is CASRGTSGVYEQFF. In nucleotides, the CDR3 is TGTGCCAGCAGAGGGACTAGCGGGGTCTATGAGCAGTTCTTC.

This clonotype was recorded a few times. The CDR3 region has the DNA TGTGCCAGCAGCCCTTCCGGTGGGGCTTTGGATACGCAGTATTTT. Translating it yields CASSPSGGALDTQYF. The chain uses TRBV7-3 and TRBJ2-3; maybe TRBD1 (5 bases). V was cut by 5 bases and J by 6 bases, with 18 bases left in between. The CDR3 is 15 amino acids. CDR1 is SGHTA and CDR2 is FQGTGA in the germline V gene. The variable domain in full, with the rest retrieved from reference TRBV7-3 and TRBJ2-3, is GAGVSQTPSNKVTEKGKYVELRCDPISGHTALYWYRQSLGQGPEFLIYFQGTGAADDSGLPNDRFFAVRPEGSVSTLKIQRTERGDSAVYLCASSPSGGALDTQYFGPGTRLTVL.

This chain uses TRBV12-3 or TRBV12-4 with TRBJ1-2; TRBD1 is a possible D gene (5 bases). Deletions cut 7 bases from V and 4 bases from J, with 22 bases between. The length of the CDR3 is 16 residues. In DNA form, the CDR3 reads TGTGCCAGCACCCTTATGGGACCCGTAGGCACCTATGGCTACACCTTC. It is translated as CASTLMGPVGTYGYTF.

This clonotype was picked up many times. V usage is TRBV12-3 or TRBV12-4 and J usage is TRBJ1-5; the D is unclear. V was shortened by 3 bases and J by 0 bases, with 9 bases between the two germline ends. CDR3 size: 15 residues. CDR3: CASSFGVGSNQPQHF. CDR3 sequence (DNA): TGTGCCAGCAGTTTCGGGGTGGGTAGCAATCAGCCCCAGCATTTT.

The rearrangement uses TRBV9 and TRBJ2-1; D is possibly TRBD1 (5 bases). Germline values: CDR1 SGDLS, CDR2 YYNGEE. V was cut by 0 bases and J by 10 bases, with 14 bases left in between. This CDR3 spans 14 amino acids. CDR3: CASSVDRSYGEQFF. The CDR3 nucleotides are TGTGCCAGCAGCGTAGACAGGTCGTATGGGGAGCAGTTCTTC.

This clonotype was counted ten times or more. The rearrangement joins TRBV20-1 to TRBJ2-7; 9 bases agree with TRBD2. Germline assignment: CDR1 DFQATT and CDR2 SNEGSKA (reference sequence). J gave up 6 bases and V 6 bases, and 12 bases lay outside the gene matches. The CDR3 runs 14 residues. CDR3 bases: TGCAGTGCCCCGTCGGGACTAGCTTCACTCGAGCAGTACTTC. The encoded protein is CSAPSGLASLEQYF.

This clonotype was seen repeatedly, ten times or more. Here the CDR3 reads CASSPGRANTEAFF. In DNA form, the CDR3 reads TGTGCCAGCTCACCAGGCAGAGCGAACACTGAAGCTTTCTTT. The genes are TRBV18 and TRBJ1-1; no clear D. Looked up from germline, CDR1 is KGHSH and CDR2 is LQKENI. Trimming removed 2 bases from V and 1 base from J, with 8 bases in between. The CDR3 loop spans 14 amino acids.